This entry features one TCR beta chain sequence. The antigen this receptor binds is unknown. No quality values exist for individual bases; no much larger clone is one base distant. The donors were healthy, HIV-negative adults with no recently reported acute infections or vaccinations. Every donor was a Caucasian adult residing in Nashville, Tennessee, USA. CD4+ T cells were enriched by magnetic negative selection, after which naive cells were positively selected on CD45RA and the negative fraction was taken as the memory subset. Blood was obtained by leukapheresis, after which PBMCs were separated by Ficoll-Histopaque density gradient centrifugation and cryopreserved in liquid nitrogen vapor phase. Purity and quantity of every magnetically sorted T cell population were checked by analytical flow cytometry. From each sorted fraction, genomic DNA was isolated and quantified by UV absorbance on a Nanodrop 2000c.

These data belong to a study of shared clonotypes between healthy human individuals (dated by TCRdb to about 2020). Looking at the study overall: The cohort included three men and a couple of women between 18 and 49 years of age. For each donor, CD4 naive and CD4 memory were each given three plates, CD8 naive was given two plates, and CD8 memory was given one plate. To estimate repertoire size and how much clonotypes are shared between individuals, the study performed deep sequencing of blood TCR repertoires from about 5 healthy adults. To increase sequencing depth and limit assay-specific biases, different laboratories used diverse techniques to prepare libraries and sequence TCR repertoires. Per donor, leukapheresis produced somewhere between about 0.9 and 10 billion PBMCs.

V trim: 0 bases; J trim: 5 bases; unmatched bases: 2. Including cysteine and phenylalanine, the CDR3 has 15 amino acids. Of all the DNA, just the CDR3 is kept, 45 bases in frame from base 1. Reading the germline V gene gives CDR1 SGHDT and CDR2 YYEEEE. Using the deep immunoSEQ assay, TCR CDR3 regions were amplified from genomic DNA by multiplex PCR. Extracted genomic DNA from each cell subset was distributed evenly across all wells of several immunoSEQ 96-well plates, and each plate was treated as a replicate. For sorted subsets, approximately 190 ng genomic DNA, equal to some 30,000 T cell genomes, was loaded into each replicate PCR. The purified libraries were quantified using a Qubit 3.0 fluorometer, sized with a Bioanalyzer 2100, and then quantified again using the KAPA Library Quantification kit. Every immunoSEQ 96-well plate was sequenced on a separate single-read 150-cycle Illumina NextSeq 550 flow cell. The original pipeline was this. Because only junctional sequences without quality scores were contained in the immunoSEQ output, filtering matching that applied to full-length reads could not be performed. Sequences were annotated with PyIR, a Python wrapper for IgBLAST v1.9, and V/J genes and CDR3 were assigned using IMGT germline references. Reads were filtered out if the reads had weak V/J assignments (E-value above 1e-6), no CDR3, stop codons, out-of-frame junctions, or ambiguous translated residues. V3J clonotypes were defined by identical inferred V gene, J gene, and CDR3 amino acid sequence. To compute the percentage overlap between repertoires, the number of shared unique clonotypes was divided by the size of the smaller repertoire. Repertoire richness was assessed with RTK rarefaction, the Chao1 estimator, and Recon v2.1 estimates of unobserved clonotypes. Generation probabilities for all TCRbeta clonotypes obtained by the gDNA method from a handful of donors were computed using OLGA. This is the immuneACCESS table as TCRdb keeps it, with only in-frame sequences that have V and J called. A part of the clones is gone; compared with another copy, unresolved V genes explain less than half, and the rest is unexplained. The V and J calls and clone size come from that table; D and trimming were worked out from the DNA. The sample records about 2.4 million clones, over 85% of which are singletons. The top ten clonotypes cover about 0.13% of the sample.

The study at large found these results: Even with the large sequencing depth, rarefaction of the sorted-subset datasets indicated that sequencing was incomplete. Only blood was sampled, and tissue TCR repertoires likely differ from those in blood. Estimated clonotype richness was generally larger for naive than for memory subsets. About 5% of naive CD4, 3.5% of naive CD8, about 2.1% of memory CD4, and less than 0.45% of memory CD8 clonotypes were shared across several donors. The small number of donors limited the genetic and exposure-history diversity represented. Pairwise subsampling led to the expectation that sequencing depth would affect the degree of clonotype sharing among donors. Higher generation probabilities were observed for clonotypes shared by all four sorted-subset donors than for non-shared clonotypes.

This TCR came from a young man in good health. The chain was built from TRBV5-6 and TRBJ2-1; TRBD1 fits 10 bases in the junction. The specimen was naive CD4+ T cells sorted from blood. The cell subset or site label on this specimen signifies: CD45RA+ positively selected. In nucleotide form, the sequence is TGTGCCAGCAGCTTGGTGGGACAGGGGAACAATGAGCAGTTCTTC. Its protein is CASSLVGQGNNEQFF.